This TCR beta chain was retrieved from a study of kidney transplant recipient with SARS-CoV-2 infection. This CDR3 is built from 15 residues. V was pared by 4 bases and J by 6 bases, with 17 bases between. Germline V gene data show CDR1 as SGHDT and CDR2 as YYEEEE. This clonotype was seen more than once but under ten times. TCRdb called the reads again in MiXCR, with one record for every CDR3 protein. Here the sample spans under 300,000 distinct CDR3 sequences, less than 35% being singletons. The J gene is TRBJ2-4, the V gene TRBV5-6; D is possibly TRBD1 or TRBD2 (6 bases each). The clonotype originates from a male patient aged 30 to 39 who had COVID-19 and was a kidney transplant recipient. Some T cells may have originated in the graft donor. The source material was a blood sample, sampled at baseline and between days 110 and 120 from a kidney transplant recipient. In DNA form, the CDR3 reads TGTGCCAGCAGCCCCCCGGGGGCGTCGGGAAACATTCAGTACTTC. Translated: CASSPPGASGNIQYF.